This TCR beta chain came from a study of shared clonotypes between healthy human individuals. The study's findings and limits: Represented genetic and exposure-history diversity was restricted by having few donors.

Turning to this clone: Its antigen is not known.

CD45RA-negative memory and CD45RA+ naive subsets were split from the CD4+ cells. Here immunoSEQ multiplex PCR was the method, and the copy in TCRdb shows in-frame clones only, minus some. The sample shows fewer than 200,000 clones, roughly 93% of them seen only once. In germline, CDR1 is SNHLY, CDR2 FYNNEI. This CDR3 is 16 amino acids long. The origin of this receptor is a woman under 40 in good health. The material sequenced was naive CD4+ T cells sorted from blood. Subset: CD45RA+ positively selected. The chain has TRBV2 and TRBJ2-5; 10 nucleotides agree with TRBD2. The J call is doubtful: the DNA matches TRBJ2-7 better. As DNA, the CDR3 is TGTGCCAGCAGTTACGGACTAGCGGTTATCCCCTACGAGCAGTACTTC. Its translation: CASSYGLAVIPYEQYF.